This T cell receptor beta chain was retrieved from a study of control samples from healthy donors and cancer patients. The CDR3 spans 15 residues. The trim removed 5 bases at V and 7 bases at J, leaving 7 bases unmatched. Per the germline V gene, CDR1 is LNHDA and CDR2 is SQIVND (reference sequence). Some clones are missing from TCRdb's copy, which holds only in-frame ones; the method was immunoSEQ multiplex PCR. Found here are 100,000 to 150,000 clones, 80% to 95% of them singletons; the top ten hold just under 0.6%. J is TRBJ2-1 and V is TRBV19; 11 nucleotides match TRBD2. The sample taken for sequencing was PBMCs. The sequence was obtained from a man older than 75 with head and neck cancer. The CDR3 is CASSLTSGRWNEQFF. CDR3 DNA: TGTGCCAGTAGTCTCACTAGCGGGAGATGGAATGAGCAGTTCTTC.